This T cell receptor beta chain was identified during a study of blood T cell repertoires in COVID-19 (dated by TCRdb to about 2020). At the level of the whole study: The collaborator samples originated in the United States, Italy and Spain and spanned the acute and convalescent phases of COVID-19. The material from the prospective study consisted of cDNA or gDNA derived from T cells, B-cell-depleted T cells, or PBMCs. Subjects who had been exposed to COVID-19, were actively infected with it, or had recovered from it provided the deeply sampled blood TCRbeta repertoires that made up the dataset. The repertoires were released in a freely available public database meant as a resource for research on the immune response to SARS-CoV-2. Samples were obtained from the ongoing ImmuneRACE study (first 160 participants) and from 1,200 or so subjects provided by 6 global collaborators. Sample metadata almost always included a de-identified subject ID, COVID-19 status, age in years and sex. HLA class I and class II types, where available, came from metadata supplied by the sample provider rather than from assay-based typing.

The immunoSEQ Assay, a bias-controlled multiplex PCR, was used to amplify TCRbeta CDR3 regions from genomic DNA. The source study handled its data this way. The number of nucleated cells in each sample was estimated from the amplification of reference gene primers within the assay. To quantify the absolute abundance of each unique TCRbeta CDR3 rearrangement, sequence reads were collapsed and filtered. For each sample, productive Simpson clonality was calculated as the square root of Simpson's diversity index over productive rearrangements. TCRdb mirrors the immuneACCESS table, restricted to in-frame sequences. Some clones are absent from its copies; in checked studies, under half trace to an unresolved V gene, and the reason for the others is unknown. That table gives V, J and clone size, and the DNA gave D and trimming. The sample profile shows some 220,000 clones; 65% to 90% of them were found once. The ten largest make up about 5.1% of the sample.

At one collaborating source in Seattle, patients were enrolled during active infection and were followed longitudinally through the course of disease. Collaborating institutions collected whole blood in K2EDTA tubes following their own protocols. For TCRbeta analysis, collaborator samples were shipped as frozen whole blood, as isolated PBMCs, or as DNA extracted from either sample type. Taken from cysteine to phenylalanine, the CDR3 has 16 residues. CDR3 DNA only is kept here, 48 bases in frame from base 1. Between the V and J ends, shortened by 11 bases and 3 bases respectively, the junction contains 26 bases. The CDR1 and CDR2 encoded by the germline V gene (reference sequence) are LNHDA and SQIVND. As to this clone: Its antigen is not yet known. Per-nucleotide qualities are absent, and no much larger clonotype sits a single base away.

The paper as a whole reports these results and caveats: The amount of clinical and demographic metadata varied by source and participant and was provided uncurated.

The receptor's source is a man aged 50-59 years with COVID-19, enrolled during active disease. In this chain, TRBV19 is recombined with TRBJ2-7; tentative D gene TRBD1, with 9 bases matching. The sample taken for sequencing was peripheral blood. The DNA is TGTGCCCGGGGGGGTTGTCGGGACAGGGACATCTACGAGCAGTACTTC. It encodes CARGGCRDRDIYEQYF.